These T cell receptor beta chains were read from a single sample in a study of T cells in Graves' hyperthyroidism and ophthalmopathy. Each CDR3 protein gets one entry after TCRdb re-called the multiplex PCR reads with MiXCR. The sample includes about 600,000 distinct CDR3 sequences, roughly 16% of them seen just once. Sequenced: blood. These receptors originate from a woman aged 40 to 55 with Graves' ophthalmopathy. Each CDR3 is given with its conserved first and last residue. Clone size is shown for a subset of rows, as once, few, many or a class of expanded clone.

V: TRBV2; J: TRBJ2-2; size: .; CDR3: CASSVGLRTGELFF
V: TRBV5-1; J: TRBJ2-1; size: .; CDR3: CASSYLARDNEQFF
V: TRBV2; J: TRBJ1-4; size: .; CDR3: CASSAQGAYEKLFF
V: TRBV20-1; J: TRBJ2-7; size: many; CDR3: CSARLAGGEQYF
V: TRBV6-4; J: TRBJ2-1; size: few; CDR3: CAISERSMAQFF
V: TRBV30; J: TRBJ2-1; size: .; CDR3: CASTGLAGEDEQFF
V: TRBV20-1; J: TRBJ2-3; size: few; CDR3: CSARGLAGVPAPGSTGDTQYF
V: TRBV7-2; J: TRBJ2-1; size: few; CDR3: CASSSATLAVLYNEQFF
V: TRBV7-6; J: TRBJ2-7; size: few; CDR3: CASSYGQGGEQYF
V: TRBV30; J: TRBJ1-2; size: many; CDR3: CAWSRDISGYTF
V: TRBV9; J: TRBJ2-1; size: .; CDR3: CASSGDTRTSGSPYNEQFF
V: TRBV20-1; J: TRBJ1-3; size: few; CDR3: CSAVQGFGNTIYF
V: TRBV7-9; J: TRBJ2-5; size: many; CDR3: CASSPGHDLAQYF